These 5 T cell receptor beta chains came from one sample sequenced in a study of T cell repertoires in cytomegalovirus infection. No antigens are known for them. TCRdb reanalysed the reads using MiXCR and keeps one entry per CDR3 protein. Among approximately 340,000 distinct CDR3 sequences listed, 29% were seen once. Sequencing used cultured PBMCs, obtained from culture after CMV antigen stimulation. The source is a human donor in good health (CMV status not recorded). Some clones in this sample may be carry-over from other donors' samples.

This chain joins TRBV2 and TRBJ1-1; 8 nucleotides match TRBD1. The CDR3 length is 14 residues. Germline V gene data show CDR1 as SNHLY and CDR2 as FYNNEI. V was pared by 3 bases and J by 3 bases, with 3 bases of the junction left unmatched. The DNA of the CDR3 is TGTGCCAGCAGTGAGACAGGGGTGTACACTGAAGCTTTCTTT. As protein: CASSETGVYTEAFF.

This clonotype showed up just a few times. The chain has TRBV6-6 and TRBJ2-1; D is undetermined. Deletions cut 5 bases from V and 5 bases from J, with 10 bases between. This CDR3 spans 13 amino acids. Germline CDR1 MNHNY, CDR2 SVGAGI (reference sequence). The CDR3: CASSQSRDNEQFF. The CDR3 DNA sequence: TGTGCCAGCAGTCAGTCAAGGGACAATGAGCAGTTCTTC.

There are many counts of this clonotype. This chain uses TRBV7-8 with TRBJ2-3, with D perhaps matching TRBD1 (6 bases). V was shortened by 3 bases and J by 10 bases, with 14 bases between the two germline ends. The V gene's germline CDR1 is SGHVS and CDR2 FQNEAQ. This CDR3 comprises 13 residues. The DNA of the CDR3 is TGTGCCAGCAGCTTTCGGACAGATAGGGCGCAGTATTTT. Its translation: CASSFRTDRAQYF. The whole variable domain, filled in from reference TRBV7-8 and TRBJ2-3, reads GAGVSQSPRYKVAKRGQDVALRCDPISGHVSLFWYQQALGQGPEFLTYFQNEAQLDKSGLPSDRFFAERPEGSVSTLKIQRTQQEDSAVYLCASSFRTDRAQYFGPGTRLTVL.

V is TRBV28 and J is TRBJ2-1; unclear D gene. Germline V gene data show CDR1 as MDHEN and CDR2 as SYDVKM. V shed 5 bases and J shed 10 bases, with 15 bases lying between them. This CDR3 spans 13 amino acids. For the CDR3, the DNA is TGTGCCAGCAGTCAACCCAAGGACCGCGAGCAGTTCTTC. It specifies CASSQPKDREQFF.

The chain links TRBV20-1 to TRBJ2-1; no definite D call. This CDR3 spans 16 amino acids. The germline CDR1 and CDR2 sequences are DFQATT and SNEGSKA (reference sequence). The ends were cut back, 0 bases at V and 4 bases at J, with 16 bases in the middle. CDR3 DNA: TGCAGTGCTAGAGATCGGGTGGAGCTGACTTACAATGAGCAGTTCTTC. It encodes CSARDRVELTYNEQFF.